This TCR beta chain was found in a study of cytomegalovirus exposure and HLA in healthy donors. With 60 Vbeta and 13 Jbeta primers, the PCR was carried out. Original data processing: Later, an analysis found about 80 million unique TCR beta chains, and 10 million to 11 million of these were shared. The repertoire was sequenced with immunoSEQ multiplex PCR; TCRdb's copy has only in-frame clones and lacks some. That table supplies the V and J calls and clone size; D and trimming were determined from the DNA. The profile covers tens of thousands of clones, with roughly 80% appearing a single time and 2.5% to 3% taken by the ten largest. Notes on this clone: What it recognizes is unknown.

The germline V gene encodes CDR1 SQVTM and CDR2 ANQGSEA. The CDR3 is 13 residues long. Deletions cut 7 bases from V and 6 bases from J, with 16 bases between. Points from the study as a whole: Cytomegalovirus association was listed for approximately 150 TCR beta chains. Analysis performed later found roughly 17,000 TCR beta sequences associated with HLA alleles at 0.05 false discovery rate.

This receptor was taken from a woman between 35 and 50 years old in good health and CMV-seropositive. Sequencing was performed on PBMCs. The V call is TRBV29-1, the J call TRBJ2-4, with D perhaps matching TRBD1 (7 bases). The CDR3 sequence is CSGRPGGRNIQYF. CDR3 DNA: TGCAGCGGGAGACCAGGGGGGCGAAACATTCAGTACTTC.